This record covers a single TCR beta chain. What it binds is unknown. This sample was included in a study of T cell responses to AZD1222 COVID-19 vaccine. Study-level results: Baseline seropositivity occurred in only six AZD1222 recipients.

V was pared by 7 bases and J by 7 bases, with 19 bases between. CDR1 is SGHNT, CDR2 YENEEA, per germline. The CDR3 contains 14 residues. Sequenced by immunoSEQ multiplex PCR; TCRdb stores in-frame clones only, minus some. Here the sample spans fewer than 180,000 clones, around 90% being singletons. The receptor was derived from an adult who received the AZD1222 COVID-19 vaccine. Sequencing was performed on peripheral blood, taken 28 days after the second AZD1222 dose. This chain uses TRBV11-3 with TRBJ2-5; D gene uncertain. The CDR3 sequence is CASTEGAAPATQYF. DNA for the CDR3: TGTGCCAGCACCGAAGGCGCCGCCCCAGCGACCCAGTACTTC.